The TCR beta chain under discussion was sequenced for a study of T cell repertoires in aging, cancer and after chemotherapy. Study as a whole: The full dataset contained 9.1 million or so TCR reads. Study results and limitations: Across the chemotherapy interval, each cancer cohort showed higher median generation probability, suggesting thymic rebound. The repertoire data cannot show anything about immunological memory following chemotherapy.

The CDR3 is 15 residues long. The V end was cut by 7 bases, the J end by 2 bases, with 17 bases between. From germline, CDR1 is MNHEY and CDR2 SVGAGI. TRB rearrangements spanning V, D and J were amplified using mixed TRB-A/B primers. TCRdb ran MiXCR on the multiplex PCR reads and lists one entry per CDR3 protein. The sample has fewer than 9,000 distinct CDR3 sequences, 30% to 35% seen once; the top ten hold more than 2.5%. TCR beta rearrangements were amplified from peripheral blood genomic DNA. This clonotype was seen a few times. Antigen: not known. Sequencing was carried out using blood. The V gene is TRBV6-5, the J gene TRBJ2-5; weak D call: TRBD1 (5 bases). The receptor's source is a human donor in good health. CDR3 sequence: CASKKGQGFQETQYF. The CDR3 region has the DNA TGTGCCAGCAAAAAGGGGCAGGGCTTTCAAGAGACCCAGTACTTC.